This entry lists 3 T cell receptor beta chains sequenced from one sample in a study of ipilimumab plus nivolumab after autologous stem cell transplantation. TCRdb keeps only in-frame clones here, not all; method: immunoSEQ multiplex PCR. The sample gives some 24,000 clones, roughly 86% of which show up once; 4% to 6% is in the top ten. This material consisted of PBMCs, taken in a trial of ipilimumab plus nivolumab as post-transplant consolidation. The source is a male donor with diffuse large B-cell lymphoma.

This sequence joins TRBV10-2 and TRBJ2-7; 8 nucleotides align to TRBD2. Germline V lookup: CDR1 WSHSY, CDR2 SAAADI. J gave up 4 bases and V 6 bases, and 5 bases lay outside the gene matches. CDR3 length: 13 residues. CDR3 loop: CASRSGGPYEQYF. CDR3 DNA: TGCGCCAGCAGAAGCGGGGGACCTTACGAGCAGTACTTC.

The J gene is TRBJ2-7, the V gene TRBV6-5; 7 nucleotides agree with TRBD1. The CDR3 contains 15 residues. The germline CDR1 and CDR2 sequences are MNHEY and SVGAGI. With V trimmed by 6 bases and J by 0 bases, 8 bases remained unmatched. This CDR3 is CASSRQGSSSYEQYF. The CDR3 DNA reads as TGTGCCAGCAGCCGACAGGGTAGTTCCTCCTACGAGCAGTACTTC.

The chain couples TRBV19 to TRBJ2-1; 9 bases line up with TRBD1. The CDR3 has 14 residues. The germline CDR1 and CDR2 sequences are LNHDA and SQIVND (reference sequence). V shed 4 bases and J 3 bases; nucleotides not matched to a gene: 1. The CDR3 spells CASSKGQGYNEQFF. In DNA form, the CDR3 reads TGTGCCAGTAGTAAGGGACAGGGCTACAATGAGCAGTTCTTC.